This T cell receptor (beta chain) came from a study of technical replicates of blood from a few donors. The protocol was immunoSEQ multiplex PCR, while the TCRdb copy is restricted to in-frame clones and leaves out a portion. The table includes about 83,000 clones, roughly 94% detected once. Only one count was recorded for this clone. The receptor comes from a human donor in good health. The specimen was T cells isolated from PBMCs.

The CDR3 protein is CASSLYNGNTIYF. CDR3 nucleotides: TGTGCCAGCAGCTTATATAATGGAAACACCATATATTTT. The gene calls are TRBV7-9 and TRBJ1-3; D remains ambiguous. V dropped 2 bases and J dropped 3 bases, with 5 bases sitting between them. The CDR3 has 13 residues. Germline CDR1 reads SEHNR; CDR2 reads FQNEAQ (reference sequence).